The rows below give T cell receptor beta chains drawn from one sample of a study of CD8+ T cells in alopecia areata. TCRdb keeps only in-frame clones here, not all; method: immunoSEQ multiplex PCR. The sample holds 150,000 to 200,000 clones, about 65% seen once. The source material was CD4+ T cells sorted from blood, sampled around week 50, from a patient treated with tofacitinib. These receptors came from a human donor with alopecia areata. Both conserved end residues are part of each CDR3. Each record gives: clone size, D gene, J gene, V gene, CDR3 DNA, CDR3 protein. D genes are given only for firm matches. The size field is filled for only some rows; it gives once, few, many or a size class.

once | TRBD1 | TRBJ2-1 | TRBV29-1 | TGCAGCTCCCCGGACAGGGTCTCCTACAATGAGCAGTTCTTC | CSSPDRVSYNEQFF
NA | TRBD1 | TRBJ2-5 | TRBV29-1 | TGCAGCGTTTGGACAGGGCAGGAAGAGACCCAGTACTTC | CSVWTGQEETQYF
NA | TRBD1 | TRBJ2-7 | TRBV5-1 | TGCGCCAGCAGTTTACAGGGGACAAGGTTCCACGAGCAGTACTTC | CASSLQGTRFHEQYF
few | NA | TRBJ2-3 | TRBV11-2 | TGTGCCAGCAGCTTAGAAGGAAGGGGCGCAGGGGATACGCAGTATTTT | CASSLEGRGAGDTQYF
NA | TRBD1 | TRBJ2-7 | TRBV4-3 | TGCGCCAGCAGCCAAGATGGGGGACAGGGGACCGAGCAGTACTTC | CASSQDGGQGTEQYF
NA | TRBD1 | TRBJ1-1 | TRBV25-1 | TGTGCCAGCACCCGGACAGGGGAAGCTTTCTTT | CASTRTGEAFF
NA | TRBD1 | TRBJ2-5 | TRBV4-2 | TGTGCCAGCAGCCAGGGGACAGGGTCGGAGACCCAGTACTTC | CASSQGTGSETQYF
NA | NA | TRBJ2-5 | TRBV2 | TGTGCCAGCAGTGTAATGGAGACCCAGTACTTC | CASSVMETQYF
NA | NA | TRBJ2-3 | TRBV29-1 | TGCAGCGTTGATGGGCCCCAGGCCCATACGCAGTATTTT | CSVDGPQAHTQYF
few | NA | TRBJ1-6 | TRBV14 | TGTGCCAGCAGCCAAGTGAGAGGGAATTCACCCCTCCACTTT | CASSQVRGNSPLHF
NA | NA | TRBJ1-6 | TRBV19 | TGTGCCAGTAGCAGCCTGAGGGGATCACCCCTCCACTTT | CASSSLRGSPLHF
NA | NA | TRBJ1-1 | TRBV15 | TGTGCCACCAGCAGGGAGGACGAAGCTTTCTTT | CATSREDEAFF
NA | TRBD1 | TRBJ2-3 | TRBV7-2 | TGTGCCAGCAGCTTAGCGGGACAGGGATTGGCAGATACGCAGTATTTT | CASSLAGQGLADTQYF
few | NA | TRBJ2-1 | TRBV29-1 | TGCAGCGTGGTGAAAGAGATGACAGCCAACAATGAGCAGTTCTTC | CSVVKEMTANNEQFF
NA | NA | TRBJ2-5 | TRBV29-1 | TGCAGCGCAGGCTCGTCAGAGACCCAGTACTTC | CSAGSSETQYF
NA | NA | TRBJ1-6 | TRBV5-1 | TGCGCCAGCAGCTTGATTAGTACGGATTCACCCCTCCACTTT | CASSLISTDSPLHF
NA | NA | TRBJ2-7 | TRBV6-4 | TGTGCCAGCAGTGTGGGGCCGGGTAACTACGAGCAGTACTTC | CASSVGPGNYEQYF
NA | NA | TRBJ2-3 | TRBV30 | TGTGCCTGGAGTAGGAGTCAAACTACGCAGTATTTT | CAWSRSQTTQYF
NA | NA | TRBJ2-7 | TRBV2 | TGTGCCAGCAGTGAAGCGCTTAGGACAAAACACTCCTACGAGCAGTACTTC | CASSEALRTKHSYEQYF
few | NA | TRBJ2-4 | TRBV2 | TGTGCCAGCACATCGGACTCCTGGGAGGTCATTCAGTACTTC | CASTSDSWEVIQYF
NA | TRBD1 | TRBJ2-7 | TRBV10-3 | TGTGCCACCCTAACGACAGGGCAGGGCGAGCAGTACTTC | CATLTTGQGEQYF
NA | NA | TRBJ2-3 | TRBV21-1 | TGTGCCAGCAGGAGGAGGGGCGCAGATACGCAGTATTTT | CASRRRGADTQYF
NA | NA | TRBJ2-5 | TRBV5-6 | TGTGCCAGCAGCTTAGCAGGTGGAATGGAGACCCAGTACTTC | CASSLAGGMETQYF
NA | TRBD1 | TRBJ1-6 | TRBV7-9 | TGTGCCAGCAGCCTTGGACAGGGTAGCTCACCCCTCCACTTT | CASSLGQGSSPLHF
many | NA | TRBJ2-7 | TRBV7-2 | TGTGCCAGCAGCTTAGTCCCAGAAGATATTCGCGAGCAGTACTTC | CASSLVPEDIREQYF
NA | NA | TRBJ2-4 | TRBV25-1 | TGTGCCAGCAGTGCACTTGGAAACATTCAGTACTTC | CASSALGNIQYF
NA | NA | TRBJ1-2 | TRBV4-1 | TGCGCCAGCAGCCAAGTTGTTGCGACAGGAGCCTATGGCTACACCTTC | CASSQVVATGAYGYTF
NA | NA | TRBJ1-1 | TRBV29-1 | TGCAGCGTTGGAAGAGACACAACAAACACTGAAGCTTTCTTT | CSVGRDTTNTEAFF
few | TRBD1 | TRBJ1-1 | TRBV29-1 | TGCAGCGTGGCTACAGGGGGAGACACTGAAGCTTTCTTT | CSVATGGDTEAFF
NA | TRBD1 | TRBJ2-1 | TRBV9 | TGTGCCAGCAGCCCCCGACAGGGGGGTCACAATGAGCAGTTCTTC | CASSPRQGGHNEQFF
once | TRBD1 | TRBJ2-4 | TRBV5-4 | TGTGCCAGCAGCCCCGGACAGGGATACATTCAGTACTTC | CASSPGQGYIQYF